This entry concerns a single TCR beta chain. What antigen it recognizes has not been identified. No much larger clonotype is one base removed from it; base qualities were not supplied. The germline V gene (reference sequence) gives CDR1 as LNHDA and CDR2 as SQIVND. Taken from cysteine to phenylalanine, the CDR3 has 15 residues. Only CDR3 DNA remains: 45 bases, in frame from the first base. The junction carries 18 bases between V and J, which are trimmed by 6 bases and 3 bases respectively. Donors were healthy HIV-negative adults with no recently reported acute infections or vaccinations. Every donor was a Caucasian adult residing in Nashville, Tennessee, USA. For unsorted samples, 84 million or so PBMCs were counted, and genomic DNA was extracted using the QIAamp DNA Blood Mini kit. After blood collection by leukapheresis, PBMCs were isolated using Ficoll-Histopaque density gradient centrifugation and then cryopreserved in the vapor phase of liquid nitrogen.

TCR CDR3 regions were amplified from genomic DNA by multiplex PCR using the deep immunoSEQ assay. Extracted genomic DNA from each cell subset was distributed evenly across all wells of several immunoSEQ 96-well plates, and each plate was treated as a replicate. For unsorted PBMC, about 300 ng genomic DNA, equal to tens of thousands of T cell genomes, was loaded into each replicate PCR. Ten immunoSEQ deep assay plates were used to sequence the unsorted PBMC genomic DNA. Purified libraries were quantified with a Qubit 3.0 fluorometer, sized on a Bioanalyzer 2100, and re-quantified with the KAPA Library Quantification kit. Every immunoSEQ 96-well plate was sequenced on a dedicated single-read 150-cycle Illumina NextSeq 550 flow cell. Per the source publication's procedure: Because only junctional sequences without quality scores were contained in the immunoSEQ output, filtering matching that applied to full-length reads could not be performed. Sequences were annotated with PyIR, a Python wrapper for IgBLAST v1.9, using IMGT germline references to assign V/J genes and CDR3. Reads were filtered out if the reads had weak V/J assignments (E-value above 1e-6), no CDR3, stop codons, out-of-frame junctions, or ambiguous translated residues. A V3J clonotype was defined by an identical inferred V gene, J gene, and CDR3 amino acid sequence. The percentage overlap between two repertoires was calculated by dividing the number of shared unique clonotypes by the size of the smaller repertoire. RTK rarefaction, the Chao1 estimator, and Recon v2.1 estimates of unobserved clonotypes were used to assess repertoire richness. TCRdb stores this immuneACCESS table with in-frame sequences only. Part of the clones is absent; in the studies checked, under half of the shortfall reflects unresolved V genes, and no reason is known for the rest. The V and J calls and the clone size are those of that table, but D and trimming were determined from the DNA. The sample table contains hundreds of thousands of clones; only one count was recorded for just over 75% of them. Together, the top ten hold about 12% of the sample.

The data were taken from a study of shared clonotypes between healthy human individuals (TCRdb year 2020). At the level of the whole study: The cohort included a few men and a couple of women between 18 and 49 years of age. The study deeply sequenced blood TCR repertoires of about five healthy adults to estimate repertoire size and the extent of clonotype sharing between individuals. Different laboratories and diverse techniques were used to prepare libraries and sequence TCR repertoires, to increase sequencing depth and limit assay-specific biases. Each donor's leukapheresis produced roughly between roughly 0.85 and 9.5 billion PBMCs.

Broad study findings and their caveats: The small number of donors limited the genetic and exposure-history diversity represented. Pairwise subsampling led to the expectation that sequencing depth would affect the degree of clonotype sharing among donors. Sampling was restricted to blood, and TCR repertoires in tissues likely differ from the TCR repertoires found in blood.

The sample taken for sequencing was PBMCs. The chain employs TRBV19 and TRBJ2-7; a confident D gene designation cannot be given. This receptor was taken from a woman aged 40 to 55 in good health. Some clones in this sample may be carry-over from other donors' samples. Here the CDR3 is given as CASRMTSEADYEQYF. The DNA sequence reads TGTGCCAGTAGGATGACCTCCGAGGCGGACTACGAGCAGTACTTC.